The 20 T cell receptor beta chains given below trace back to one sample, sequenced in a study of shared clonotypes between healthy human individuals. TCRdb keeps only in-frame clones here, not all; method: immunoSEQ multiplex PCR. The sample consists of fewer than 2.5 million clones, 93% of them appearing once. The sequenced sample consisted of naive CD4+ T cells from PBMCs. Subset meaning: CD45RA+ positively selected. The receptors originated from a man between 18 and 29 years old in good health. Some clones in this sample may be carry-over from other donors' samples.

This clone has just a few counts. In the same sample, other DNA sequences code for this CDR3. The rearrangement joins TRBV7-3 to TRBJ1-1, with a possible D match to TRBD1 (6 bases). CDR1 and CDR2 (germline): SGHTA, FQGTGA. V gave up 2 bases and J gave up 1 base, with 8 bases separating them. The CDR3 is 14 amino acids. CDR3 sequence: CASSLGTTNTEAFF. For the CDR3, the DNA is TGTGCCAGCAGCTTAGGGACAACGAACACTGAAGCTTTCTTT. Filled out from reference TRBV7-3 and TRBJ1-1, the complete variable domain reads GAGVSQTPSNKVTEKGKYVELRCDPISGHTALYWYRQSLGQGPEFLIYFQGTGAADDSGLPNDRFFAVRPEGSVSTLKIQRTERGDSAVYLCASSLGTTNTEAFFGQGTRLTVV.

The rearrangement links TRBV6-1 to TRBJ1-2; a weak D match, TRBD1 (5 bases). The CDR3 covers 14 residues. Germline V lookup: CDR1 MNHNS, CDR2 SASEGT. V was shortened by 5 bases and J by 8 bases, with 18 bases between the two germline ends. Written as DNA, the CDR3 is TGTGCCAGCAGTAGTGGACGGGGACTCCTAGGCTACACCTTC. It specifies CASSSGRGLLGYTF.

The rearrangement joins TRBV19 to TRBJ1-1; D gene ambiguous. In germline, CDR1 is LNHDA, CDR2 SQIVND (reference sequence). The length of the CDR3 is 13 residues. The V end lost 4 bases, the J end lost 0 bases, and 6 bases lay between the germline ends. In nucleotides, the CDR3 is TGTGCCAGTAGTAGTACCATGAACACTGAAGCTTTCTTT. Its protein product is CASSSTMNTEAFF.

The chain joins TRBV6-6 to TRBJ2-1; D is unclear. V was cut by 6 bases and J by 8 bases, with 8 bases left in between. CDR3 size: 11 residues. Germline V gene lookup returns CDR1 MNHNY and CDR2 SVGAGI (reference sequence). The DNA for the CDR3 is TGTGCCAGCAGCCGAGGCTATGAGCAGTTCTTC. Translation: CASSRGYEQFF.

Comments on this clone: One end of the junction fails to match germline, which may point to a read error. This specimen includes other DNA sequences encoding the same CDR3. CDR3: CASSLVPHTEAFF. The CDR3 DNA follows: TGTGCCAGCAGCTTAGTGCCCCACACTGAAGCCTTCTTT. The V and J genes are TRBV11-3 and TRBJ1-1; the D is unclear. The CDR3 length is 13 residues. Germline V gene data show CDR1 as SGHNT and CDR2 as YENEEA.

The chain links TRBV5-1 to TRBJ1-1; 10 bases align to TRBD1. With 4 bases clipped from V and 7 bases from J, the junction kept 13 bases outside the gene matches. Germline V gene lookup returns CDR1 SGHRS and CDR2 YFSETQ. The CDR3 is 16 amino acids. The CDR3 sequence is CASSPAGGTGAYEAFF. CDR3 in DNA: TGCGCCAGCAGCCCGGCGGGAGGGACAGGGGCGTATGAAGCTTTCTTT.

Regarding this clone: The sample has other DNA sequences that encode this CDR3 too. The chain combines TRBV28 with TRBJ1-3; D might be TRBD1 (5 bases). The CDR3 consists of 14 residues. Germline V lookup: CDR1 MDHEN, CDR2 SYDVKM. V was clipped by 2 bases and J by 2 bases, with 7 bases between them. The CDR3 sequence: CASSLQGAGNTIYF. CDR3 nucleotides: TGTGCCAGCAGTTTACAAGGGGCTGGAAACACCATATATTTT.

V is TRBV28 and J is TRBJ2-3; 11 bases are a match to TRBD2. CDR1 MDHEN and CDR2 SYDVKM come from the germline V gene. V was clipped by 8 bases and J by 5 bases; unmatched bases: 15. The CDR3 consists of 17 residues. The DNA for the CDR3 is TGTGCCAGCCCCCCGTTTGGTAGCGGGAGGGCGCGAGATACGCAGTATTTT. It specifies CASPPFGSGRARDTQYF.

DNA of the CDR3: TGTGCCAGCAGCTTAGACAGGGGGGACACTGAAGCTTTCTTT. Its protein product is CASSLDRGDTEAFF. The J gene is TRBJ1-1, the V gene TRBV7-2; 8 positions agree with TRBD1. Trimming took 1 base from V and 3 from J; bases not matched to a gene: 1. The length of the CDR3 is 14 residues. Germline loops: CDR1 SGHTA, CDR2 FQGNSA.

The chain has TRBV6-1 and TRBJ2-3; 9 bases fit TRBD2. The CDR3 contains 16 residues. CDR1 is MNHNS, CDR2 SASEGT, per germline. The ends lost 0 bases at V and 7 bases at J; junction bases unmatched: 8. This CDR3 reads CASSEAGAGGRNTQYF. The CDR3 region has the DNA TGTGCCAGCAGTGAAGCGGGAGCGGGAGGACGAAATACGCAGTATTTT.

The chain carries TRBV29-1 and TRBJ1-5; maybe TRBD1 (5 bases). Germline-derived CDR1 and CDR2 are SQVTM and ANQGSEA. V lost 5 bases and J lost 5, with 19 bases in between. The CDR3 extends over 15 amino acids. The CDR3 here is CSVPGGDSPDQPQHF. The CDR3, as DNA: TGCAGCGTTCCCGGGGGGGACTCCCCGGATCAGCCCCAGCATTTT.

The chain employs TRBV27 and TRBJ2-5; 9 bases line up with TRBD2. The CDR3 runs to 15 residues. Trimming at V came to 5 bases and at J to 5 bases, leaving 9 bases not matched to a gene. CDR1 MNHEY and CDR2 SMNVEV come from the germline V gene (reference sequence). DNA for the CDR3: TGTGCCAGCAGTCAAGAAGCGGGAGGCCGCGAGACCCAGTACTTC. Translating it yields CASSQEAGGRETQYF.

V and J are TRBV7-9 and TRBJ2-1; D gene uncertain. The V gene lost 5 bases and the J gene lost 4 bases, with 12 bases spanning the gap. Looked up from germline, CDR1 is SEHNR and CDR2 is FQNEAQ (reference sequence). This CDR3 contains 14 residues. The CDR3 loop is CASSHPNPYNEQFF. For the CDR3, the DNA is TGTGCCAGCAGCCACCCAAACCCATACAATGAGCAGTTCTTC. The full variable domain, completed using reference TRBV7-9 and TRBJ2-1, is DTGVSQNPRHKITKRGQNVTFRCDPISEHNRLYWYRQTLGQGPEFLTYFQNEAQLEKSRLLSDRFSAERPKGSFSTLEIQRTEQGDSAMYLCASSHPNPYNEQFFGPGTRLTVL.

This chain connects TRBV9 to TRBJ1-2; D gene uncertain. The length of the CDR3 is 15 residues. The germline V gene encodes CDR1 SGDLS and CDR2 YYNGEE. Trimming left V 1 base short and J 0 bases short, with 10 bases between. This CDR3 is CASSVKEDTNYGYTF. CDR3 DNA sequence: TGTGCCAGCAGCGTAAAAGAGGATACTAACTATGGCTACACCTTC.

The DNA of the CDR3 is TGTGCCAGTGGTACGACAGGTAGCAATCAGCCCCAGCATTTT. Translation: CASGTTGSNQPQHF. The chain is built from TRBV19 and TRBJ1-5; D possibly corresponds to TRBD1 (6 bases). The germline gives CDR1 LNHDA, CDR2 SQIVND (reference sequence). The CDR3 loop spans 14 amino acids. V was clipped by 8 bases and J by 0 bases, with 11 bases between them.

The chain has TRBV7-2 and TRBJ2-3, with D unclear. The CDR3 consists of 14 residues. Germline V gene lookup returns CDR1 SGHTA and CDR2 FQGNSA. V lost 0 bases to trimming and J lost 6 bases, with 10 bases between them. The CDR3 nucleotides read TGTGCCAGCAGCTTAGCGGGCATCGGGGATACGCAGTATTTT. Protein product: CASSLAGIGDTQYF. The whole variable domain, remainder taken from reference TRBV7-2 and TRBJ2-3, is GAGVSQSPSNKVTEKGKDVELRCDPISGHTALYWYRQSLGQGLEFLIYFQGNSAPDKSGLPSDRFSAERTGGSVSTLTIQRTQQEDSAVYLCASSLAGIGDTQYFGPGTRLTVL.

About this clone itself: The same CDR3 also results from other DNA sequences found in this sample. The genes are TRBV28 and TRBJ2-7; TRBD2 matches at 8 bases. The junction had 6 bases not matched to a gene; V was cut back by 6 bases and J by 2 bases. Germline V CDR1 and CDR2: MDHEN, SYDVKM. The CDR3 extends over 14 amino acids. The CDR3 DNA follows: TGTGCCAGCAGCCTTGCGGGGGGAGCCTACGAGCAGTACTTC. It codes for CASSLAGGAYEQYF.

The rearrangement links TRBV10-1 to TRBJ1-1; 10 nucleotides agree with TRBD1. Germline V lookup: CDR1 WNHNN, CDR2 SYGVQD (reference sequence). CDR3 size: 16 residues. The V segment lost 3 bases and the J segment 2 bases; nucleotides outside the gene matches: 6. CDR3 residues: CASSDRTGGLNTEAFF. The CDR3 coding sequence is TGCGCCAGCAGTGACCGGACAGGGGGTCTAAACACTGAAGCTTTCTTT.

The chain combines TRBV11-1 with TRBJ2-7, with a weak D call TRBD2 (5 bases). In germline, CDR1 is SGHAT, CDR2 FQDESV (reference sequence). V gave up 7 bases and J gave up 5 bases, with 15 bases separating them. The CDR3 extends over 13 amino acids. The CDR3 bases are TGTGCCAGCACCGAAATCGTCGGGGACGAGCAGTACTTC. Its protein product is CASTEIVGDEQYF.

The rearrangement links TRBV15 to TRBJ1-2; D is uncertain. V was cut by 2 bases and J by 7 bases, with 14 bases left in between. CDR1 and CDR2 from the germline V gene are LNHNV and YYDKDF (reference sequence). The CDR3 length is 14 residues. In DNA form, the CDR3 reads TGTGCCACCAGCAGAACGGCGACCTCGGGTGGCTACACCTTC. It encodes CATSRTATSGGYTF.